Below are 5 T cell receptor beta chains sequenced from a single sample in a study of blood T cell repertoires in COVID-19. Produced via immunoSEQ multiplex PCR; TCRdb's table is partial and in-frame only. The profile shows 200,000 to 250,000 clones, approximately 86% of them singletons. Sequenced: peripheral blood. The receptors originated from a man aged 18 to 29 with active or convalescent COVID-19.

J is TRBJ2-7 and V is TRBV10-3, with a tentative D call TRBD1 (7 bases). Trimming shortened V by 6 bases and J by 0 bases, and 9 bases separated the two germline ends. The germline CDR1 and CDR2 sequences are ENHRY and SYGVKD. This CDR3 region has 13 residues. CDR3 nucleotides: TGTGCCATCAGGGAGGGGGCCTCCTACGAGCAGTACTTC. This codes for CAIREGASYEQYF.

CDR3: CASSFRDRVGYTF. The CDR3 nucleotides are TGTGCCAGCAGTTTTAGGGACAGGGTTGGCTACACCTTC. The chain combines TRBV28 with TRBJ1-2, with 9 positions matching TRBD1. The CDR3 totals 13 residues. Trimming cost V 3 bases and J 7 bases; bases outside gene matches: 3. CDR1 and CDR2 (germline): MDHEN, SYDVKM.

This chain uses TRBV4-3 with TRBJ2-2, with 9 positions matching TRBD2. This CDR3 has 19 amino acids. Germline CDR1 is LGHNA and CDR2 is YSLEER. Trimming cost V 0 bases and J 0 bases; bases outside gene matches: 8. The CDR3, as DNA: TGCGCCAGCAGCCAAGATCTTGCGGGAGGGAGAGCGAACACCGGGGAGCTGTTTTTT. It yields the protein CASSQDLAGGRANTGELFF.

This chain uses TRBV5-1 with TRBJ2-7; 7 bases are shared with TRBD1. This CDR3 is built from 16 residues. The ends lost 5 bases at V and 0 bases at J; junction bases unmatched: 11. CDR1 is SGHRS and CDR2 is YFSETQ in the germline V gene. CDR3 protein: CASSQDGTASSYEQYF. CDR3 coding DNA: TGCGCCAGCAGTCAGGACGGGACAGCGAGCTCCTACGAGCAGTACTTC.

The V gene is TRBV7-9, the J gene TRBJ1-1; D gene uncertain. The length of the CDR3 is 12 residues. The germline gives CDR1 SEHNR, CDR2 FQNEAQ (reference sequence). V shed 4 bases and J shed 2 bases, with 5 bases lying between them. CDR3 DNA: TGTGCCAGCAGCTCCTATAACACTGAAGCTTTCTTT. Translation: CASSSYNTEAFF.